This T cell receptor (beta chain) was documented in a study of vaccination and CD4 T cells after COVID-19. Regarding this clonotype: Its target is not known.

This CDR3 has 12 amino acids. V trimming: 6 bases; J trimming: 9 bases; junction bases outside the gene matches: 4. Germline CDR1 is SEHNR and CDR2 is FQNEAQ (reference sequence). Cultured CD4+ T cell DNA underwent sequencing with the Oncomine TCR Beta short-read assay. In TCRdb, the PCR reads were re-called with MiXCR into one record per CDR3 protein. This table holds 20,000 or so distinct CDR3 sequences, approximately 67% found once. Treatment indicated: approximately nine-day PBMC culture with coronavirus spike peptide pools or control peptides (ViraFEST assay). The V call is TRBV7-9, the J call TRBJ2-4; 8 bases are shared with TRBD1. Sequences were obtained from CD4+ T cells from blood, cultured in vitro. This sequence was found in a human donor who had recovered from COVID-19. Here the CDR3 DNA reads TGTGCCAGCAGTTTACAGGGGGGCATTCAGTACTTC. Protein product: CASSLQGGIQYF.